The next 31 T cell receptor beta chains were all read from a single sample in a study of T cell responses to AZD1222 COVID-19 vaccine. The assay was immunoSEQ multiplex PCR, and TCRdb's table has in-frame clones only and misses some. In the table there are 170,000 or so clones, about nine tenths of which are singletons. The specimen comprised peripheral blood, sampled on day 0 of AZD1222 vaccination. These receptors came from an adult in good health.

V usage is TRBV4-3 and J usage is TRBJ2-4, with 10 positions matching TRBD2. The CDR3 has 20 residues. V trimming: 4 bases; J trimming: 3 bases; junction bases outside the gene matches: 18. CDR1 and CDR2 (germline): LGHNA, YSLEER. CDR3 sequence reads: CASSPRGASGGLGDKNIQYF. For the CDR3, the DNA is TGCGCCAGCAGCCCCCGAGGGGCTAGCGGGGGCTTGGGGGACAAAAACATTCAGTACTTC.

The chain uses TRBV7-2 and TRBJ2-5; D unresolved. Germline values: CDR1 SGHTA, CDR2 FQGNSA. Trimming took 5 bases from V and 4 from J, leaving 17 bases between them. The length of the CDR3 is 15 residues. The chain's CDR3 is CASSPGPPLGETQYF. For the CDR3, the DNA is TGTGCCAGCAGCCCTGGACCCCCCTTAGGAGAGACCCAGTACTTC.

The CDR3 region is CASSYETVGNSPLHF. The CDR3 DNA reads as TGTGCCAGCAGTTACGAGACAGTGGGGAATTCACCCCTCCACTTT. This chain links TRBV6-5 with TRBJ1-6; TRBD1 is a possible D gene (5 bases). CDR1 and CDR2 (germline): MNHEY, SVGAGI. The V gene lost 2 bases and the J gene lost 7 bases, with 12 bases spanning the gap. The CDR3 runs 15 residues.

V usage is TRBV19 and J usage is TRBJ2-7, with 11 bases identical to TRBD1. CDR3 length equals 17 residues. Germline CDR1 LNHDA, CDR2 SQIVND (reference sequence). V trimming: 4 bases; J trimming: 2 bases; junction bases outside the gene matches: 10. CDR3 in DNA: TGTGCCAGTAGTAGCGCCTACCCGGGACAGGGGGCCTACGAGCAGTACTTC. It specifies CASSSAYPGQGAYEQYF.

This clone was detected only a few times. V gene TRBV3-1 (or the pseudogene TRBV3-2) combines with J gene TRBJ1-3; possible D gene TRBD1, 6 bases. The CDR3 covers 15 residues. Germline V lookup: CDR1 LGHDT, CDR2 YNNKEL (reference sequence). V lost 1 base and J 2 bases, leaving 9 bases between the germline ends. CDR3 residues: CASSQGGGPGNTIYF. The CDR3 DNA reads TGTGCCAGCAGCCAAGGGGGGGGGCCTGGAAACACCATATATTTT.

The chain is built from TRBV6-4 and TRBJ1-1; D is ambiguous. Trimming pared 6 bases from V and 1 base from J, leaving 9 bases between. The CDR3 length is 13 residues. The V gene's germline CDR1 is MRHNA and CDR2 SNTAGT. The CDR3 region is CASSPGENTEAFF. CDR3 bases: TGTGCCAGCAGCCCTGGGGAGAACACTGAAGCTTTCTTT.

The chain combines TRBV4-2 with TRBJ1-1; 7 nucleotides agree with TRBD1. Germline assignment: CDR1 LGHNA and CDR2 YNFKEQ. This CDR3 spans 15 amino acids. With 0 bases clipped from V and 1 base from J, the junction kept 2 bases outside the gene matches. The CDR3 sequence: CASSQDHRGNTEAFF. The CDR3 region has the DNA TGTGCCAGCAGCCAAGATCACAGGGGGAACACTGAAGCTTTCTTT.

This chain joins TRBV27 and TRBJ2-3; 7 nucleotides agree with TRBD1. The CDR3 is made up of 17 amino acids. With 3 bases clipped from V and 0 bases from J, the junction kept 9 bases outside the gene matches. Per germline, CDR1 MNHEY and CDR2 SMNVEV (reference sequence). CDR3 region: CASSFLRQGTSTDTQYF. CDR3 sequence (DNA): TGTGCCAGCAGTTTCCTCAGACAGGGAACTAGCACAGATACGCAGTATTTT.

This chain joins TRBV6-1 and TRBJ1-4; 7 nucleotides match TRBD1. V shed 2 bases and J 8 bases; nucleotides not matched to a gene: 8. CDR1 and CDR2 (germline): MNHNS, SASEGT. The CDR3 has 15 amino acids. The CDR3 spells CASSERHRGGEKLFF. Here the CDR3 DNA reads TGTGCCAGCAGTGAAAGGCACAGGGGTGGGGAAAAACTGTTTTTT.

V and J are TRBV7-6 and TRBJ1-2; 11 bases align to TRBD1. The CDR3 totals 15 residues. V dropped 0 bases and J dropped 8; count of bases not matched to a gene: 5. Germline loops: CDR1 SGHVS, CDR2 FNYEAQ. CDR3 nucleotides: TGTGCCAGCAGCTTAGCGGGGACAGGGGGGAACGGCTACACCTTC. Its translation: CASSLAGTGGNGYTF.

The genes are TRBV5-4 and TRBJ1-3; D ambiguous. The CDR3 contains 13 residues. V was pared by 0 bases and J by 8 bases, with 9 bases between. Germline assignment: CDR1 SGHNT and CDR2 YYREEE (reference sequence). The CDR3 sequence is CASSLGGLDTIYF. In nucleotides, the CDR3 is TGTGCCAGCAGCTTGGGTGGGTTGGACACCATATATTTT.

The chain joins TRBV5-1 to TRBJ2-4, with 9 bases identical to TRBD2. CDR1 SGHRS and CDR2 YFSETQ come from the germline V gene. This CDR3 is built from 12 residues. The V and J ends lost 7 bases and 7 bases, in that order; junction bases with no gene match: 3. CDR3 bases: TGCGCCAGCTTCCTAGCGGGGAACATTCAGTACTTC. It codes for CASFLAGNIQYF.

The CDR3 spells CASSQLAGQGGSYGYTF. CDR3 DNA: TGCGCCAGCAGCCAGCTGGCGGGACAGGGGGGTTCTTATGGCTACACCTTC. The chain is built from TRBV4-1 and TRBJ1-2; TRBD1 agrees at 11 bases. The CDR3 consists of 17 residues. The germline V gene encodes CDR1 MGHRA and CDR2 YSYEKL. Trimming at V came to 3 bases and at J to 5 bases, leaving 11 bases not matched to a gene.

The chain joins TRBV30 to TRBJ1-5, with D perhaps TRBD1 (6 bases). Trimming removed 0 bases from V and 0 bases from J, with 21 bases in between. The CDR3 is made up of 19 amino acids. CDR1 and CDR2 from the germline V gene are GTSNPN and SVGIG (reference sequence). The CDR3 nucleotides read TGTGCCTGGAGTGTACAAACGACAGGACTTCGAATTAGCAATCAGCCCCAGCATTTT. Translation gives CAWSVQTTGLRISNQPQHF.

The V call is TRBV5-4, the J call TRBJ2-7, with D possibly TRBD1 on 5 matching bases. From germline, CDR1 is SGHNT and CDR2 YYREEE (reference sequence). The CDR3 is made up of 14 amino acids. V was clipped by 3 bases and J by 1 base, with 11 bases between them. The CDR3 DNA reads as TGTGCCAGCAGCTCCTCCCGGACATCCTACGAGCAGTACTTC. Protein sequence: CASSSSRTSYEQYF.

Here the CDR3 DNA reads TGTGCCAGCAGCCAAGCTCAGGGGGCGCGGAATGAGCAGTTCTTC. Amino acid sequence: CASSQAQGARNEQFF. This chain uses TRBV14 with TRBJ2-1; TRBD1 aligns across 8 bases. The V gene's germline CDR1 is SGHDN and CDR2 FVKESK. With 1 base clipped from V and 7 bases from J, the junction kept 6 bases outside the gene matches. The CDR3 is 15 residues long. Full variable domain (rest looked up from reference TRBV14 and TRBJ2-1): EAGVTQFPSHSVIEKGQTVTLRCDPISGHDNLYWYRRVMGKEIKFLLHFVKESKQDESGMPNNRFLAERTGGTYSTLKVQPAELEDSGVYFCASSQAQGARNEQFFGPGTRLTVL.

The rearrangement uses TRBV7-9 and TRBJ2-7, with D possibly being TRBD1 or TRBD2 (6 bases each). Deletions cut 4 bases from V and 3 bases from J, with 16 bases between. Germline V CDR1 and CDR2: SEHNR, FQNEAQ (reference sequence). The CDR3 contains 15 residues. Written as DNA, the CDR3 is TGTGCCAGCAGCTCAAGGGCACAGGGAGGCTACGAGCAGTACTTC. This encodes CASSSRAQGGYEQYF.

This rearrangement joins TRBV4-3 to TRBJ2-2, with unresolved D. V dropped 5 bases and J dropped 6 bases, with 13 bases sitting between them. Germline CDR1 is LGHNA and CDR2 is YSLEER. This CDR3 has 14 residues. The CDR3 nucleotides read TGCGCCAGCAGCACCCTGCCGCTTGCCGGGGAGCTGTTTTTT. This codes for CASSTLPLAGELFF.

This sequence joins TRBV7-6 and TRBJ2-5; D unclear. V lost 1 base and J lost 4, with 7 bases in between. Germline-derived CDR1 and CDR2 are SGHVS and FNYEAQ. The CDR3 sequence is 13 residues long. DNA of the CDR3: TGTGCCAGCAGCTTAGAGGGCCCAGAGACCCAGTACTTC. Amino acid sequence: CASSLEGPETQYF.

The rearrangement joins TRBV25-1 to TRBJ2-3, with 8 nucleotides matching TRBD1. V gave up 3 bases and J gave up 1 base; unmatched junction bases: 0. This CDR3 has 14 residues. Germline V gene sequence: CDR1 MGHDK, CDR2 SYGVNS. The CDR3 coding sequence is TGTGCCAGCAGTGAGGACAGGGGCACAGATACGCAGTATTTT. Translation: CASSEDRGTDTQYF. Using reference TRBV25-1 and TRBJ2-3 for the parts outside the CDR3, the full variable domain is EADIYQTPRYLVIGTGKKITLECSQTMGHDKMYWYQQDPGMELHLIHYSYGVNSTEKGDLSSESTVSRIRTEHFPLTLESARPSHTSQYLCASSEDRGTDTQYFGPGTRLTVL.

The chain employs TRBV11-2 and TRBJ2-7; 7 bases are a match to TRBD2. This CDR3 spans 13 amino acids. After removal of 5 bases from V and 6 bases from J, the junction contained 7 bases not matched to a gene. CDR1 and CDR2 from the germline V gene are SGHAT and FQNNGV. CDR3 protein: CASSRAGGGEQYF. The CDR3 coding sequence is TGTGCCAGCAGCCGGGCCGGCGGGGGCGAGCAGTACTTC.

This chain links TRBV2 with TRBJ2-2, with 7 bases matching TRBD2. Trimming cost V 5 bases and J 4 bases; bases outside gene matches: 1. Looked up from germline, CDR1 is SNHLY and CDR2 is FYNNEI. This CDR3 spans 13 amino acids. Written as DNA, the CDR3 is TGTGCCAGCAGTCCTAGCGGCACCGGGGAGCTGTTTTTT. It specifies CASSPSGTGELFF.

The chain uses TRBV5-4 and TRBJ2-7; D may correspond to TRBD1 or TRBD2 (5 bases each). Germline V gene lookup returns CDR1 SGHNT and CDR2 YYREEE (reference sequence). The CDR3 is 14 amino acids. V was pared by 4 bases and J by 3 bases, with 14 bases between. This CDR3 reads CASSPGRGNYEQYF. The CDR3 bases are TGTGCCAGCAGCCCGGGACGGGGAAACTACGAGCAGTACTTC.

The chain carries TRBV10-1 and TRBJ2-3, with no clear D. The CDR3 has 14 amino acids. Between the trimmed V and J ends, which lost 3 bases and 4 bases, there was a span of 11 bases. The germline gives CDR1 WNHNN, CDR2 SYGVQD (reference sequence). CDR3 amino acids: CASSEGPLSDTQYF. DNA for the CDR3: TGCGCCAGCAGTGAAGGGCCCCTTTCAGATACGCAGTATTTT.

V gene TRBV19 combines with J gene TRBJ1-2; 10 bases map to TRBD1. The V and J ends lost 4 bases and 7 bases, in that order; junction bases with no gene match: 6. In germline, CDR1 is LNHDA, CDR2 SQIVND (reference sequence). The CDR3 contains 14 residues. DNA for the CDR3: TGTGCCAGTAGTACCGGACAGGGGGTATTTGGCTACACCTTC. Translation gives CASSTGQGVFGYTF.

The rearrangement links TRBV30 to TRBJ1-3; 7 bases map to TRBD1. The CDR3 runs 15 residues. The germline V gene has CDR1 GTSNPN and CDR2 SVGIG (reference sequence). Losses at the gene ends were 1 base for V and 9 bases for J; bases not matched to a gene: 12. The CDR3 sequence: CAWSGRTGGQGTIYF. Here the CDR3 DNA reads TGTGCCTGGAGTGGGAGGACAGGTGGGCAGGGCACCATATATTTT.

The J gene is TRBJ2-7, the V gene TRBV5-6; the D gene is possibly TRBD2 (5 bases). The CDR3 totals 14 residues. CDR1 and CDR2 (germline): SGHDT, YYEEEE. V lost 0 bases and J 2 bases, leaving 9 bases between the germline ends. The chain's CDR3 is CASSLGESTYEQYF. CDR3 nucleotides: TGTGCCAGCAGCTTGGGGGAGAGTACCTACGAGCAGTACTTC. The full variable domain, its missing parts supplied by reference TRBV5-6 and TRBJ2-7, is DAGVTQSPTHLIKTRGQQVTLRCSPKSGHDTVSWYQQALGQGPQFIFQYYEEEERQRGNFPDRFSGHQFPNYSSELNVNALLLGDSALYLCASSLGESTYEQYFGPGTRLTVT.

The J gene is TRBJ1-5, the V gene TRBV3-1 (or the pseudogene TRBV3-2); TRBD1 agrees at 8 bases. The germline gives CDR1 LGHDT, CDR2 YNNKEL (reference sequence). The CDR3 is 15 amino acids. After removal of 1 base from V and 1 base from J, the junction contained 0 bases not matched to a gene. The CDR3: CASSQGTGSNQPQHF. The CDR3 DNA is TGTGCCAGCAGCCAAGGGACAGGGAGCAATCAGCCCCAGCATTTT.

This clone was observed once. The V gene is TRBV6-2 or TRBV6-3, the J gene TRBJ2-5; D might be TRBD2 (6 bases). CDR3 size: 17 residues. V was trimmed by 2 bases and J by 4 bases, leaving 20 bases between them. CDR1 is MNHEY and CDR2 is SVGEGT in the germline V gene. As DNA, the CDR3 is TGTGCCAGCAGTTACGGCTTACTAGCTACGGGCGGAGAGACCCAGTACTTC. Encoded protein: CASSYGLLATGGETQYF.

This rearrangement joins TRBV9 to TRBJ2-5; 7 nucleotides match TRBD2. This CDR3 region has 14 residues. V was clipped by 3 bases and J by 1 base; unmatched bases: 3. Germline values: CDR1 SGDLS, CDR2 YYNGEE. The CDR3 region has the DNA TGTGCCAGCAGCGCGGGGACTATCCAAGAGACCCAGTACTTC. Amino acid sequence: CASSAGTIQETQYF.

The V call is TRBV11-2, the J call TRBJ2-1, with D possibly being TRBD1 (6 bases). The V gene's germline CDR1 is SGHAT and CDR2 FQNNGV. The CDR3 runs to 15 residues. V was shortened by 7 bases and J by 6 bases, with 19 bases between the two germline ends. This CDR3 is CASTQTGLRFNEQFF. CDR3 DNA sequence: TGTGCCAGCACCCAGACAGGATTAAGGTTCAATGAGCAGTTCTTC.